This TCR beta chain was documented in a study of blood T cells in healthy people across ages (dated by TCRdb to the mid-2010s). About the study as a whole: In model experiments, template switching captured about one uniquely barcoded TCR beta cDNA molecule for every two T cells. Using deep sequencing normalized with unique cDNA molecular identifiers, the study measured how TCR beta repertoire diversity changes with age. Four age groups were formed from the donors: young (average approximately 15 years), middle-aged (around 39), aged (62) and long-lived (approximately 78). To avoid experimental bias, donors of different ages were randomly spread across the sequencing lanes. The study analyzed two additional independent replicas of 1 million unique cDNA reads from the same blood draw for two donors, one aged 18 to 30 and one aged 80 or older. Study-wide findings and limitations: Because profiling used bulk unsorted PBMCs, naive and antigen-experienced compartments could not be compared conclusively. Observed TCR beta diversity correlated strongly with the percentage of naive T cells measured by flow cytometry. The CMV infection status of donors was not known, potentially confounding age-related changes in expanded clonotypes. Observed TCR beta diversity per million T cells fell roughly linearly with age, and a significant reduction was already apparent by age roughly 41. Compared with the aged group, more naive CD4+ T cells, fewer expanded clones and increased TCR diversity were shown by the long-lived group, suggesting age selection. Estimates of total diversity based on one million sequenced T cells were considered lower bounds and underestimates.

The donors were roughly 39 Caucasian individuals from Russia, aged roughly 6 to 100 years, who were systemically healthy. Around 10 milliliters of peripheral blood were collected from each donor into EDTA-treated Vacutainer tubes. Ficoll-Paque density-gradient centrifugation was used to isolate PBMCs, with at least 6 million per sample. Trizol reagent was used to extract total RNA from the PBMCs, yielding at least 6 micrograms per sample. Naive CD45RAhigh/CD27high T cell percentages were measured by flow cytometry on a PBMC aliquot from every donor. About this clonotype: Its antigen target is currently unknown. No quality values exist for individual bases; no much larger clone is one base distant.

V drops 8 bases and J drops 13 bases, leaving 21 bases in between. Measured from the cysteine to the phenylalanine, the CDR3 is 13 residues long. The read is trimmed to its CDR3 DNA, 39 bases read in frame from base 1. The library was generated by 5' RACE. Sequencing instrument: Illumina HiSeq 2500. A second PCR of 7 to 11 cycles was performed with a sample-barcoded 5' primer and a J-beta primer mix. A template-switch 5' adaptor carrying 12 random nucleotides introduced a unique molecular identifier onto each TCR beta cDNA molecule. Each sample yielded at least 2.5 million CDR3-containing paired-end reads. The Mint cDNA synthesis kit, primed by a TRBC-specific oligonucleotide, was used to synthesize first-strand cDNA from all RNA. After uracil-DNA glycosylase treatment, a first 18-cycle PCR used universal primers M1SS and BC2_uni_R on all cDNA. The paper's data handling went like this. Normalization of each sample was performed by random selection of 1 million high-quality reads, each carrying a distinct molecular identifier. Reads sharing molecular identifiers were discarded rather than binned into consensus sequences. MiTCR, set to a Q25 quality threshold and the strictest error-elimination algorithm, was used for CDR3 identification, clonotype clustering and error correction. A nonparametric unseen species model with Euler transformation was used to estimate a lower bound on total TCR beta diversity. Using fastp trimming at Q25 and MiXCR clonotype assembly, TCRdb reanalyzed the public sequencing data and kept in-frame beta chains. Rows with one shared CDR3 protein collapse into an entry with the most common genes and DNA. The authors' filters were not applied to this entry. The sample table lists about 1,500,000 distinct CDR3 sequences, 28% of them with a count of one. The ten largest make up more than 6% of the sample.

Recombination connected TRBV12-3 or TRBV12-4 to TRBJ2-1; D gene: possibly TRBD1, on 6 matching bases. This receptor was obtained from a woman in her 30s in good health. Sequencing input: blood. The nucleotide sequence is given as TGTGCCAGCGGTTCAGGGGCAGAAGCGACCCAGTTCTTC. Translated, this is CASGSGAEATQFF.